Following are 8 T cell receptor beta chains from one sample sequenced in a study of shared clonotypes between healthy human individuals. TCRdb's table, derived via immunoSEQ multiplex PCR, lists solely in-frame clones and lacks some. The table includes 2 million to 2.5 million clones, about nine tenths detected once. The material sequenced was naive CD4+ T cells from PBMCs. Described subset: CD45RA+ positively selected. The receptors shown here come from a young man in good health. Some clones in this sample may be carry-over from other donors' samples.

This clone was found once. J is TRBJ2-3 and V is TRBV7-3; 9 bases are shared with TRBD2. Germline trimming cut 3 bases from V and 2 bases from J; bases unmatched to any gene: 3. This CDR3 contains 15 residues. From germline, CDR1 is SGHTA and CDR2 FQGTGA. CDR3 protein: CASSFTSGHTDTQYF. The CDR3 DNA is TGTGCCAGCAGCTTCACTAGCGGGCACACAGATACGCAGTATTTT. The full variable domain, in which reference TRBV7-3 and TRBJ2-3 provide the parts outside the CDR3, is GAGVSQTPSNKVTEKGKYVELRCDPISGHTALYWYRQSLGQGPEFLIYFQGTGAADDSGLPNDRFFAVRPEGSVSTLKIQRTERGDSAVYLCASSFTSGHTDTQYFGPGTRLTVL.

The chain recombines TRBV7-3 with TRBJ2-6, with a possible D match to TRBD2 (6 bases). Trimming stripped 4 bases from V and 1 base from J, with 8 bases between. Germline-derived CDR1 and CDR2 are SGHTA and FQGTGA. The CDR3 length is 15 residues. The CDR3 region has the DNA TGTGCCAGCAGCTGGGCGGGGTCTGGGGCCAACGTCCTGACTTTC. The encoded protein is CASSWAGSGANVLTF.

A single count supports this clone. The genes are TRBV11-2 and TRBJ2-3; 7 nucleotides match TRBD2. Trimming removed 5 bases from V and 2 bases from J; junction bases left unmatched: 10. CDR1 and CDR2 from the germline V gene are SGHAT and FQNNGV. The CDR3 contains 16 residues. The CDR3 region is CASSRVGGKYTDTQYF. The CDR3 coding sequence is TGTGCCAGCAGCCGGGTCGGGGGGAAATACACAGATACGCAGTATTTT.

The chain recombines TRBV29-1 with TRBJ1-6; D ambiguous. The CDR3 contains 12 residues. CDR1 and CDR2 (germline): SQVTM, ANQGSEA. V was shortened by 7 bases and J by 7 bases, with 11 bases between the two germline ends. The DNA of the CDR3 is TGCAGCGCCGCCGGCGAGAATTCACCCCTCCACTTT. Translated, it gives CSAAGENSPLHF.

This clone was found a few times. The sample holds other DNA sequences that translate to the same CDR3. V gene TRBV7-9 combines with J gene TRBJ1-2, with D uncertain. The V end lost 6 bases, the J end lost 4 bases, and 9 bases lay between the germline ends. This CDR3 spans 12 amino acids. Germline loops: CDR1 SEHNR, CDR2 FQNEAQ (reference sequence). CDR3 nucleotides: TGTGCCAGCAGTCTCGGTGTCTATGGCTACACCTTC. It translates to CASSLGVYGYTF.

For this clone: This same CDR3 is encoded by further DNA sequences in the sample. The rearrangement uses TRBV4-1 and TRBJ2-1; D perhaps matches TRBD2 (6 bases). V dropped 4 bases and J dropped 4 bases, with 14 bases sitting between them. This CDR3 is built from 15 residues. Germline values: CDR1 MGHRA, CDR2 YSYEKL. The CDR3 reads CASSLGLARYNEQFF. The DNA of the CDR3 is TGCGCCAGCAGCCTGGGACTGGCGAGGTACAATGAGCAGTTCTTC.

Turning to this clone: Additional DNA sequences in this sample encode the identical CDR3. The rearrangement joins TRBV28 to TRBJ2-7; 7 positions match TRBD2. Germline assignment: CDR1 MDHEN and CDR2 SYDVKM. V lost 3 bases and J lost 1; bases outside the gene matches: 0. The CDR3 sequence is 13 residues long. DNA for the CDR3: TGTGCCAGCAGTTTGGGGGGGTCCTACGAGCAGTACTTC. Its translation: CASSLGGSYEQYF.

The CDR3 reads CASSFGFYPGIYTF. Written as DNA, the CDR3 is TGTGCCAGCAGCTTTGGGTTCTATCCAGGGATTTACACCTTC. The chain has TRBV5-4 and TRBJ1-2; tentatively, D is TRBD1 (5 bases). Trimming removed 2 bases from V and 11 bases from J, with 19 bases in between. The CDR3 is made up of 14 amino acids. CDR1 is SGHNT and CDR2 is YYREEE in the germline V gene (reference sequence).